This TCR beta chain was retrieved from a study of tumor-infiltrating lymphocytes in primary liver carcinoma. Turning to the study itself: Patients included men and women of 30 to 69 years.

Priming with a constant-region primer yielded TCR beta cDNA from 450 to 600 ng total RNA. Slightly modified ARM-PCR served as the procedure for the TCR beta libraries. These libraries came from three rounds of nested multiplex PCR. In the first two PCR rounds, TRBV1-TRBV30 forward primers were paired with a C-beta reverse primer, and each round lasted roughly 9 cycles. TCRdb re-derived calls from the multiplex PCR reads in MiXCR, one entry per CDR3 protein. This sample has roughly 55,000 distinct CDR3 sequences, with 60% to 85% found just once. Unsorted bulk tissue of about 18-32 mg yielded co-extracted RNA and DNA. Cases comprised patients with primary liver carcinoma who received surgical resection. The V end lost 7 bases, the J end lost 0 bases, and 12 bases lay between the germline ends. This CDR3 region has 14 residues.

The sequenced sample was liver tumor tissue from sampling region 2. Subset here: tumor region T2, inferior pole. This TCR was sampled from a man in his forties with primary liver carcinoma and hepatitis B virus infection. The chain combines TRBV12-3 or TRBV12-4 with TRBJ1-1; possibly TRBD1 for D (5 bases). CDR3 nucleotide sequence: TGTGCCAGCACCCGGGTGGGGCTGAACACTGAAGCTTTCTTT. Translated: CASTRVGLNTEAFF.